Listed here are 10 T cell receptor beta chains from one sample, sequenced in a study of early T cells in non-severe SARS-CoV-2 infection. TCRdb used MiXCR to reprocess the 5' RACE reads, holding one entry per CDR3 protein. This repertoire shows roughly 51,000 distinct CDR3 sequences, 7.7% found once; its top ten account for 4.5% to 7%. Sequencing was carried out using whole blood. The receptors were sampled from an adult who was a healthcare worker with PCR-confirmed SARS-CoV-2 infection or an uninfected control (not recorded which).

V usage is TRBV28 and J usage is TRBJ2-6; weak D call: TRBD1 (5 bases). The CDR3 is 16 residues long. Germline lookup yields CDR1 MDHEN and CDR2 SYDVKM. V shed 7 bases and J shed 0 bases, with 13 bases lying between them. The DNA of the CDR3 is TGTGCCAGCACCGAGACGGACATCTCTGGGGCCAACGTCCTGACTTTC. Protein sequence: CASTETDISGANVLTF.

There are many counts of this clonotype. The CDR3 DNA follows: TGTGCCAGCAGCCAAGATGTGGGGTTCATTAATTCACCCCTCCACTTT. Its translation is CASSQDVGFINSPLHF. This sequence joins TRBV3-1 and TRBJ1-6; D gene unclear. The CDR3 is 16 amino acids. CDR1 LGHDT and CDR2 YNNKEL come from the germline V gene (reference sequence). The V gene lost 0 bases and the J gene lost 6 bases, with 12 bases spanning the gap.

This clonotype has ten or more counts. CDR3 coding DNA: TGTGCCAGCAGCCAGACACCAAGCTCCTATAATTCACCCCTCCACTTT. Protein: CASSQTPSSYNSPLHF. The chain joins TRBV4-2 to TRBJ1-6; the D is unclear. CDR1 is LGHNA and CDR2 is YNFKEQ in the germline V gene. This CDR3 region has 16 residues. Trimming shortened V by 3 bases and J by 0 bases, and 9 bases separated the two germline ends.

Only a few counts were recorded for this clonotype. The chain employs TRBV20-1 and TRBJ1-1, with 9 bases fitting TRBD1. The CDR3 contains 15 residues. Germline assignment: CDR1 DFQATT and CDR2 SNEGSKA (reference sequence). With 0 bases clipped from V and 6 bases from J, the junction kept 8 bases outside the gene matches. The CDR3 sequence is CSAREPKTGGAEAFF. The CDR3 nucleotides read TGCAGTGCTAGAGAACCTAAGACAGGGGGGGCTGAAGCTTTCTTT.

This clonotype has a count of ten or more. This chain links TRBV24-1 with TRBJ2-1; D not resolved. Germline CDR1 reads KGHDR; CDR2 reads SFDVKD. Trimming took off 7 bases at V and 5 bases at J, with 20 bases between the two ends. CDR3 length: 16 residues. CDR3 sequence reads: CATSQPRRDQNNEQFF. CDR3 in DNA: TGTGCCACCAGCCAGCCTCGAAGGGATCAGAACAATGAGCAGTTCTTC.

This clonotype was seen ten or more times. As DNA, the CDR3 is TGTGCCAGCAGTGCGGACAGGCGGAATCAGCCCCAGCATTTT. This codes for CASSADRRNQPQHF. The chain has TRBV6-2 or TRBV6-3 and TRBJ1-5, with 7 bases aligning to TRBD1. The V gene end was trimmed by 5 bases and the J gene end by 4 bases; junction bases not matched to a gene: 5. This CDR3 contains 14 residues. The germline gives CDR1 MNHEY, CDR2 SVGEGT.

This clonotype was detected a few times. The CDR3 coding sequence is TGTGCCAGTAGTATGGCGGGACAGGGCTATGGCTACACCTTC. Residues: CASSMAGQGYGYTF. This chain connects TRBV19 to TRBJ1-2; TRBD1 aligns across 9 bases. The CDR3 contains 14 residues. Germline CDR1 reads LNHDA; CDR2 reads SQIVND (reference sequence). J gave up 4 bases and V 3 bases, and 3 bases lay outside the gene matches. The variable domain in full, with the rest retrieved from reference TRBV19 and TRBJ1-2, is DGGITQSPKYLFRKEGQNVTLSCEQNLNHDAMYWYRQDPGQGLRLIYYSQIVNDFQKGDIAEGYSVSREKKESFPLTVTSAQKNPTAFYLCASSMAGQGYGYTFGSGTRLTVV.

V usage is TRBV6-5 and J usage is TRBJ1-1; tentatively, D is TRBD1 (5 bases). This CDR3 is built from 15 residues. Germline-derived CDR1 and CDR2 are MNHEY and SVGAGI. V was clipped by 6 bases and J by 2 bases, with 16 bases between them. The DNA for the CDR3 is TGTGCCAGCAGCGGACGGGCCGGGGGAAACACTGAAGCTTTCTTT. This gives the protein CASSGRAGGNTEAFF.

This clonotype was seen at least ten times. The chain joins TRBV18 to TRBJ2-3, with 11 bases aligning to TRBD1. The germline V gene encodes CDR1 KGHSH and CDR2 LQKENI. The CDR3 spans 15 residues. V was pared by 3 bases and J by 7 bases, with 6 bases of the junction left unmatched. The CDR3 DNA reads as TGTGCCAGCTCACCGCCGGGACAGGGGGTAAATACGCAGTATTTT. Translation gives CASSPPGQGVNTQYF.

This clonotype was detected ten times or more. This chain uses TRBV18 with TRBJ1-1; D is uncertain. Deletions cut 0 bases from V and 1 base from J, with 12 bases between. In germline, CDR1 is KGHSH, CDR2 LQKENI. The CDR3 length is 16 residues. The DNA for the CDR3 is TGTGCCAGCTCACCACCGTCCGACATAACGAACACTGAAGCTTTCTTT. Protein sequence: CASSPPSDITNTEAFF.